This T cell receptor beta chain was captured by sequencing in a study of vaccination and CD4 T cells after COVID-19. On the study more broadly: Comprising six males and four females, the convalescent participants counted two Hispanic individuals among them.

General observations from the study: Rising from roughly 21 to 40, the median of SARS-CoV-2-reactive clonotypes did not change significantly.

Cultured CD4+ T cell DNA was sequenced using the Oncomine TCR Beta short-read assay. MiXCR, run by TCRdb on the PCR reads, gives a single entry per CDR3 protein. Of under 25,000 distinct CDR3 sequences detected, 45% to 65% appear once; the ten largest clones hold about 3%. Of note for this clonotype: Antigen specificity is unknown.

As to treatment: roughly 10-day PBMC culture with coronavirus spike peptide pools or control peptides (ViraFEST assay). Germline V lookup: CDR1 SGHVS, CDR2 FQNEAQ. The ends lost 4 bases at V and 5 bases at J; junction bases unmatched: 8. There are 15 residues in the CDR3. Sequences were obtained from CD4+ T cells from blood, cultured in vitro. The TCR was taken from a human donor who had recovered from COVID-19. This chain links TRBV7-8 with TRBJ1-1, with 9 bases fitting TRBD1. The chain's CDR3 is CASSSQTGGLTEAFF. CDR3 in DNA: TGTGCCAGCAGCTCACAGACAGGGGGTCTGACTGAAGCTTTCTTT. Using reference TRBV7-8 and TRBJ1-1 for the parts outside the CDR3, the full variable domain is GAGVSQSPRYKVAKRGQDVALRCDPISGHVSLFWYQQALGQGPEFLTYFQNEAQLDKSGLPSDRFFAERPEGSVSTLKIQRTQQEDSAVYLCASSSQTGGLTEAFFGQGTRLTVV.